This is a list of T cell receptor beta chains from one sample in a study of T cell responses to AZD1222 COVID-19 vaccine. Profiled with immunoSEQ multiplex PCR; TCRdb holds only in-frame clones, not every one. The sample has about 100,000 clones, around 87% seen once. The sequencing here drew on peripheral blood, taken on day 0 of MenACWY control vaccination. The receptors come from an adult in good health. The CDR3 runs from the conserved cysteine through the conserved F or W. The D gene is left open where the match is weak. Size tells how often a clone was seen (once, few, many) or the class of an expanded clone, and some rows leave it out.

>TRBJ1-6|-|TRBV28|TRBD1
TGTGCCAGCAGTTTAGATCCGGGACAGGGGTTGTTTTCACCCCTCCACTTT
CASSLDPGQGLFSPLHF
>TRBJ2-3|-|TRBV7-2|-
TGTGCCAGCAGCTTAATACCCGACGATACGCAGTATTTT
CASSLIPDDTQYF
>TRBJ2-5|-|TRBV5-1|-
TGCGCCAGCAGCAGGAGAGGCGGGGAGCAAGAGACCCAGTACTTC
CASSRRGGEQETQYF
>TRBJ2-1|-|TRBV6-6|TRBD2
TGTGCCAGCAGCTTTGGACTAGCGGGAGTTAATGAGCAGTTCTTC
CASSFGLAGVNEQFF
>TRBJ2-3|-|TRBV29-1|-
TGCAGCGACCGTGGGGGTGGAGATACGCAGTATTTT
CSDRGGGDTQYF
>TRBJ1-5|-|TRBV3-1/TRBV3-2|-
TGTGCCAGCAGCCATGGACGGCTTAGCAATCAGCCCCAGCATTTT
CASSHGRLSNQPQHF
>TRBJ2-7|-|TRBV7-2|-
TGTGCCAGCAGCTTAGGTGAGAGCTCCTACGAGCAGTACTTC
CASSLGESSYEQYF
>TRBJ1-1|-|TRBV6-9|TRBD1
TGTGCCAGCAACAGGGGAATCTACACTGAAGCTTTCTTT
CASNRGIYTEAFF
>TRBJ1-4|-|TRBV21-1|-
TGTGCCAGCAGCAAAAGGGGGCCCACTAATGAAAAACTGTTTTTT
CASSKRGPTNEKLFF
>TRBJ1-2|-|TRBV7-8|TRBD1
TGTGCCAGCAGCGTAAGACAGGGTTGGCGCTACACCTTC
CASSVRQGWRYTF
>TRBJ1-4|-|TRBV30|TRBD1
TGTGCCTGGAGCGCCGGGACAGGGGACGAAAAACTGTTTTTT
CAWSAGTGDEKLFF
>TRBJ2-5|-|TRBV5-4|-
TGTGCCAGCAGCCCCCCCCTCACGGGGACGTACCAAGAGACCCAGTACTTC
CASSPPLTGTYQETQYF
>TRBJ2-1|-|TRBV19|-
TGTGCCAGTAGTTTGTCGAGTCTAAATGAGCAGTTCTTC
CASSLSSLNEQFF
>TRBJ1-6|-|TRBV5-1|-
TGCGCCAGCAGCTTGGTAGGCAGAAATTCACCCCTCCACTTT
CASSLVGRNSPLHF
>TRBJ2-7|-|TRBV5-4|TRBD2
TGTGCCAGCAGCCCGGGGACTAGCGGGCCCTACGAGCAGTACTTC
CASSPGTSGPYEQYF
>TRBJ1-1|-|TRBV3-1/TRBV3-2|-
TGTGCCAGCAGCCAAGGTCGGAGAAACACTGAAGCTTTCTTT
CASSQGRRNTEAFF
>TRBJ1-6|-|TRBV3-1/TRBV3-2|TRBD1
TGTGCCAGCAGCCTTTCGGACAGGGTTAATTCACCCCTCCACTTT
CASSLSDRVNSPLHF
>TRBJ1-1|-|TRBV9|TRBD1
TGTGCCAGCTGTCCAGGGGGAGACACTGAAGCTTTCTTT
CASCPGGDTEAFF
>TRBJ1-2|once|TRBV15|-
TGTGCCACCAGCAGAGATGGTGGGGGCTACTATGGCTACACCTTC
CATSRDGGGYYGYTF
>TRBJ2-1|few|TRBV7-2|TRBD2
TGTGCCAGCAGCTCGAGGACTAGCGGGAAGCAGTTCTTC
CASSSRTSGKQFF
>TRBJ2-3|-|TRBV5-1|-
TGCGCCAGCAGCTTGGACACAGGGTCAGACACAGATACGCAGTATTTT
CASSLDTGSDTDTQYF
>TRBJ1-1|-|TRBV28|-
TGTGCCAGCAGTAACCTGAGGACCACCGCTTTCTTT
CASSNLRTTAFF
>TRBJ1-2|-|TRBV15|TRBD1
TGTGCCACCAGCAGGGGCGGGACAGGGAAAAGCTATGGCTACACCTTC
CATSRGGTGKSYGYTF
>TRBJ2-1|few|TRBV27|TRBD2
TGTGCCAGCAGTTTTAGCGGGACCCACCCGGATGAGCAGTTCTTC
CASSFSGTHPDEQFF
>TRBJ2-1|-|TRBV14|TRBD2
TGTGCCAGCAGCCAAGCGAGGGGACTAGCAAATGAGCAGTTCTTC
CASSQARGLANEQFF
>TRBJ1-2|-|TRBV9|TRBD1
TGTGCCAGCAGCGTAGATATGCAGGGGGCGAATGGCTACACCTTC
CASSVDMQGANGYTF
>TRBJ1-4|-|TRBV30|-
TGTGCCTGGAGGTCCGGTGGAGGGAATGAAAAACTGTTTTTT
CAWRSGGGNEKLFF
>TRBJ1-5|-|TRBV30|-
TGTGCCTGGGGCTTGGGGAGGGGGGATCAGCCCCAGCATTTT
CAWGLGRGDQPQHF
>TRBJ2-5|once|TRBV19|-
TGTGCCAGTAGTGGGGTTGCACAAGAGACCCAGTACTTC
CASSGVAQETQYF
>TRBJ1-4|-|TRBV5-1|-
TGCGCCAGCAGCTCGGTTCAACTGAAGGGAAAACTGTTTTTT
CASSSVQLKGKLFF
>TRBJ2-1|-|TRBV2|-
TGTGCCAGCAGTGATGGACCCCACGGGGAGCAGTTCTTC
CASSDGPHGEQFF
>TRBJ1-6|-|TRBV5-6|-
TGTGCCAGCAGCTTAAAACAGGACAGCTCCTATAATTCACCCCTCCACTTT
CASSLKQDSSYNSPLHF
>TRBJ1-6|-|TRBV19|-
TGTGCCAGTAGTCCCTCGGACAGTCGTTCACCCCTCCACTTT
CASSPSDSRSPLHF
>TRBJ2-7|-|TRBV15|TRBD2
TGTGCCACCAGCAGAGGGACTAGCGGCTCCTACGAGCAGTACTTC
CATSRGTSGSYEQYF
>TRBJ2-7|-|TRBV9|TRBD2
TGTGCCAGCAGCGTAGGAGCGGGAGCGGTCTACGAGCAGTACTTC
CASSVGAGAVYEQYF
>TRBJ2-7|-|TRBV11-3|-
TGTGCCAGCAGCCTCAAAACGGAGGGCGGGCAGTACTTC
CASSLKTEGGQYF
>TRBJ1-1|-|TRBV28|-
TGTGCCAGCAGTTTAGCAAACACTGAAGCTTTCTTT
CASSLANTEAFF
>TRBJ1-1|-|TRBV19|-
TGTGCCAGTAGTTGGACCACTAAAGGGGACACTGAAGCTTTCTTT
CASSWTTKGDTEAFF
>TRBJ1-1|few|TRBV25-1|-
TGTGCCAGCAGTGCGCCCTTGGGCACTGAAGCTTTCTTT
CASSAPLGTEAFF
>TRBJ1-5|-|TRBV7-7|-
TGTGCCAGCAGCCCCCGTTTATATTGGGATCAGCCCCAGCATTTT
CASSPRLYWDQPQHF
>TRBJ2-7|-|TRBV20-1|TRBD2
TGCAGTGCTAGGCGGGGGATTGAGCAGTACTTC
CSARRGIEQYF
>TRBJ1-5|-|TRBV28|-
TGTGCCAGCAGTTTACCCGTTTATAGCAATCAGCCCCAGCATTTT
CASSLPVYSNQPQHF
>TRBJ2-7|-|TRBV3-1/TRBV3-2|-
TGTGCCAGCAGCCCCTCCCGTGCGGGCTCCTACGAGCAGTACTTC
CASSPSRAGSYEQYF
>TRBJ2-5|-|TRBV2|-
TGTGCCAGCAGCCCTTTAGGCCACCAAGAGACCCAGTACTTC
CASSPLGHQETQYF